This paragraph reports one T cell receptor beta chain. In building TCR beta libraries, iRepertoire HTBI primers were used together with Arm-PCR of CDR3 regions. TCRdb re-called the multiplex PCR reads through MiXCR, storing one row per CDR3 protein. This table holds a few hundred thousand distinct CDR3 sequences, approximately 25% found once. Time point described: persistent/refractory GD, antithyroid drugs over 5 years with positive TRAb. Researchers made the TCR library from RNA that was extracted from PBMCs. In germline, CDR1 is MDHEN, CDR2 SYDVKM. There are 16 residues in the CDR3. V shed 0 bases and J shed 0 bases, with 9 bases lying between them. The source of the sample is a study of regulatory T cells in long-lasting Graves disease.

This sample comprised peripheral blood mononuclear cells (PBMCs), obtained when the disease was refractory, from a patient treated with antithyroid drugs. This clonotype originated in a woman aged 40 to 49 with Graves disease. V gene TRBV28 combines with J gene TRBJ2-1, with D possibly TRBD2 on 6 matching bases. The CDR3 sequence is CASSLWAGSSYNEQFF. In DNA, the CDR3 is TGTGCCAGCAGTTTATGGGCCGGGAGCTCCTACAATGAGCAGTTCTTC.